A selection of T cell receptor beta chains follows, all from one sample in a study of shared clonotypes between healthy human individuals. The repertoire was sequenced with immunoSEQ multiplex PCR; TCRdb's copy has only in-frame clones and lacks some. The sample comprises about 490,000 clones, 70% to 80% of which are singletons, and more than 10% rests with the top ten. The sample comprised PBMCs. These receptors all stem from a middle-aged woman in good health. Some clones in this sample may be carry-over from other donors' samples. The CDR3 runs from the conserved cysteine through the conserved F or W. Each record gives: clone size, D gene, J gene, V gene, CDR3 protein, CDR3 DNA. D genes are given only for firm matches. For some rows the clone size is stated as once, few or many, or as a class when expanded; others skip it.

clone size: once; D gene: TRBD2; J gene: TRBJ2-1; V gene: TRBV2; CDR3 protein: CASSLAGGGVEQFF; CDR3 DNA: TGTGCCAGCAGCCTAGCGGGAGGGGGTGTTGAGCAGTTCTTC
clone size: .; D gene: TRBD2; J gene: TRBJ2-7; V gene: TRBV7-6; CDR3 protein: CASGPRAGVRYEQYF; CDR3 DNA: TGTGCCAGCGGCCCGAGGGCGGGAGTAAGGTACGAGCAGTACTTC
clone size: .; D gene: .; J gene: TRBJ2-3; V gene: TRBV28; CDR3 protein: CASKPTTSTDTQYF; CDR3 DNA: TGTGCCAGCAAGCCCACAACTAGCACAGATACGCAGTATTTT
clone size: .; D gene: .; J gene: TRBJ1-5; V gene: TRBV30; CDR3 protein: CAWSGGLGDQPQHF; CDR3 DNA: TGTGCCTGGAGTGGGGGTTTAGGGGATCAGCCCCAGCATTTT
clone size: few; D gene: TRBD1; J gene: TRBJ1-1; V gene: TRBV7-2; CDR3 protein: CASSFNHRGFAEAFF; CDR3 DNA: TGTGCCAGCAGCTTTAATCACAGGGGATTTGCTGAAGCTTTCTTT
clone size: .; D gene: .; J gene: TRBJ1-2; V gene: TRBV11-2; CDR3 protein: CASSSLVIGYGYTF; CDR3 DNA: TGTGCCAGCAGCTCACTAGTAATTGGGTATGGCTACACCTTC
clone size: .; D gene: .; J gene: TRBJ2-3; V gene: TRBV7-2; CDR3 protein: CASSLDSATDTQYF; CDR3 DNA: TGTGCCAGCAGCTTAGATTCCGCTACGGATACGCAGTATTTT
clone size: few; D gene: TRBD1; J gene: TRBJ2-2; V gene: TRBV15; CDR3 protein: CATSSARGQGRTGELFF; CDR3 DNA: TGTGCCACCAGCAGTGCCCGCGGACAGGGGAGGACCGGGGAGCTGTTTTTT
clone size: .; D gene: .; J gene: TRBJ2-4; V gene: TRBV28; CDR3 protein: CASGNSVRVLAKNIQYF; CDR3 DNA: TGTGCCAGCGGAAACTCAGTGCGTGTATTAGCCAAAAACATTCAGTACTTC
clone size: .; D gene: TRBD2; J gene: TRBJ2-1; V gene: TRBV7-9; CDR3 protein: CASTLTSGSIGNEQFF; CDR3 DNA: TGTGCCAGCACCCTGACTAGCGGGAGCATTGGCAATGAGCAGTTCTTC
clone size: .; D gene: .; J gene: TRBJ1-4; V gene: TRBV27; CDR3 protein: CASSFNGHGEKLFF; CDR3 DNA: TGTGCCAGCAGTTTTAACGGGCACGGGGAAAAACTGTTTTTT
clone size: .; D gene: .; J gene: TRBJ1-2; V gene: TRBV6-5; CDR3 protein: CASSSTLTRGYTF; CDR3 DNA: TGTGCCAGCAGCTCGACCTTGACACGCGGCTACACCTTC
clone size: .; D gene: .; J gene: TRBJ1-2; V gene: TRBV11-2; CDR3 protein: CASSSPRTAKTTNYGYTF; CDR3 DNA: TGTGCCAGCAGCTCCCCCCGGACAGCGAAGACGACTAACTATGGCTACACCTTC
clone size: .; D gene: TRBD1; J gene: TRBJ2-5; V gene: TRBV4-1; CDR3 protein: CASSRTGLLETQYF; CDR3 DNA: TGCGCCAGCAGCCGGACAGGGCTTTTAGAGACCCAGTACTTC
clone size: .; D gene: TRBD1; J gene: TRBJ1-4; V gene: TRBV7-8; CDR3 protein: CASSLRTGATNEKLFF; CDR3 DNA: TGTGCCAGCAGCTTACGGACAGGTGCAACTAATGAAAAACTGTTTTTT
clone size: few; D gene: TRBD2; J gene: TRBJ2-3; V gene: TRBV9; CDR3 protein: CASSGRLAERSTDTQYF; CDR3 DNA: TGTGCCAGCAGCGGAAGACTAGCAGAGCGGAGCACAGATACGCAGTATTTT
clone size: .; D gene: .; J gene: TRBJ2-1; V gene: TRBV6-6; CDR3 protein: CASSLTGTQFYNEQFF; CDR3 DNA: TGTGCCAGCAGCTTAACCGGGACCCAATTCTACAATGAGCAGTTCTTC
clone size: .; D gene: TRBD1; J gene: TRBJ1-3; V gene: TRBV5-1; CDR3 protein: CASRTDRAEGNTIYF; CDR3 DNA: TGCGCCAGCCGCACGGACAGGGCGGAGGGAAACACCATATATTTT
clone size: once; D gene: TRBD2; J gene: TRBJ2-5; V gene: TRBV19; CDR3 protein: CASSPRIAGVQETQYF; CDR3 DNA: TGTGCCAGTAGTCCCCGGATAGCGGGAGTCCAAGAGACCCAGTACTTC
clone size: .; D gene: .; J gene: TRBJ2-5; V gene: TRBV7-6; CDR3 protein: CASSLVVNQETQYF; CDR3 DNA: TGTGCCAGCAGCTTAGTGGTTAACCAAGAGACCCAGTACTTC
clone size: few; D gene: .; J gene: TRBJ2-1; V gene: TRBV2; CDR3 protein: CASTRRAGNNEQFF; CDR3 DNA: TGTGCCAGCACCCGCCGGGCAGGAAACAATGAGCAGTTCTTC
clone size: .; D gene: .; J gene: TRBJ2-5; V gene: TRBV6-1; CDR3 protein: CANSDGAQETQYF; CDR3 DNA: TGTGCCAACTCGGACGGGGCTCAAGAGACCCAGTACTTC
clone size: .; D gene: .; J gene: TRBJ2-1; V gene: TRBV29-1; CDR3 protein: CSVEVKSSYNEQFF; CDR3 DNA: TGCAGCGTAGAAGTGAAAAGCTCCTACAATGAGCAGTTCTTC
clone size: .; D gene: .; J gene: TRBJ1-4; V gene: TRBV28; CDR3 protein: CASSSPGEGEKLFF; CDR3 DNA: TGTGCCAGCAGCTCACCGGGGGAAGGTGAAAAACTGTTTTTT
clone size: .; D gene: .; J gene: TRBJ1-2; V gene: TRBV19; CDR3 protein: CASSIKVNYGYTF; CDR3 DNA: TGTGCCAGTAGTATAAAAGTTAACTATGGCTACACCTTC
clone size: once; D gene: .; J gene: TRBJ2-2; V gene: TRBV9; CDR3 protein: CASSGRGPVPGELFF; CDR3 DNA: TGTGCCAGCAGCGGGCGGGGACCCGTGCCCGGGGAGCTGTTTTTT